These 14 T cell receptor beta chains share one sample of origin, sequenced in a study of cytomegalovirus exposure and HLA in healthy donors. The PCR employed 60 Vbeta primers together with 13 Jbeta primers. Profiled with immunoSEQ multiplex PCR; TCRdb holds only in-frame clones, not every one. The repertoire has under 140,000 clones, around 83% of them found once; the top ten carry about 3.2%. The sample was PBMCs. The receptors were sampled from a woman aged 60 to 75 in good health and CMV-seropositive.

CDR3 DNA sequence: TGTGCCAGCAGCGTAGGGCGGGGAGGCTACACCTTC. Its protein product is CASSVGRGGYTF. The chain has TRBV9 and TRBJ1-2; no clear D. Germline CDR1 and CDR2: SGDLS and YYNGEE. Trimming took off 0 bases at V and 8 bases at J, with 8 bases between the two ends. The CDR3 has 12 amino acids.

The CDR3 protein is CASSIESGRNLYNEQFF. The CDR3 DNA follows: TGTGCCAGTAGTATAGAATCAGGCAGAAACCTTTACAATGAGCAGTTCTTC. V gene TRBV19 combines with J gene TRBJ2-1; D remains ambiguous. The CDR3 totals 17 residues. Trimming removed 0 bases from V and 4 bases from J, with 16 bases in between. Germline CDR1 LNHDA, CDR2 SQIVND (reference sequence).

The rearrangement uses TRBV18 and TRBJ1-3, with D perhaps matching TRBD1 (6 bases). The CDR3 totals 16 residues. V dropped 5 bases and J dropped 0 bases, with 14 bases sitting between them. Germline-derived CDR1 and CDR2 are KGHSH and LQKENI. This CDR3 reads CASSDDRTFSGNTIYF. The CDR3 region has the DNA TGTGCCAGCTCAGATGACAGGACTTTCTCTGGAAACACCATATATTTT.

In its sample, this clone was seen a few times. The gene calls are TRBV10-3 and TRBJ1-1; D is possibly TRBD1 (5 bases). V was clipped by 4 bases and J by 3 bases, with 9 bases between them. CDR3 size: 13 residues. Germline V CDR1 and CDR2: ENHRY, SYGVKD. CDR3 in amino acids: CAISGQGDTEAFF. The CDR3 bases are TGTGCCATCAGTGGTCAAGGGGACACTGAAGCTTTCTTT.

The chain recombines TRBV11-3 with TRBJ2-2; 8 bases agree with TRBD2. The V and J ends lost 6 bases and 0 bases, in that order; junction bases with no gene match: 0. Germline V lookup: CDR1 SGHNT, CDR2 YENEEA. The CDR3 runs to 14 residues. CDR3 in DNA: TGTGCCAGCAGAGCGGGGGCGAACACCGGGGAGCTGTTTTTT. Protein product: CASRAGANTGELFF. Drawing the rest from reference TRBV11-3 and TRBJ2-2, the complete variable domain is EAGVVQSPRYKIIEKKQPVAFWCNPISGHNTLYWYLQNLGQGPELLIRYENEEAVDDSQLPKDRFSAERLKGVDSTLKIQPAELGDSAVYLCASRAGANTGELFFGEGSRLTVL.

The CDR3 reads CASSRPGGRRSYEQYF. The CDR3 region has the DNA TGTGCCAGCAGCCGCCCAGGCGGGAGACGATCCTACGAGCAGTACTTC. The chain links TRBV7-2 to TRBJ2-7; 7 nucleotides agree with TRBD2. The V segment lost 5 bases and the J segment 1 base; nucleotides outside the gene matches: 11. Germline CDR1 and CDR2: SGHTA and FQGNSA. The CDR3 is 16 residues long. Variable domain in full (rest from reference TRBV7-2 and TRBJ2-7): GAGVSQSPSNKVTEKGKDVELRCDPISGHTALYWYRQSLGQGLEFLIYFQGNSAPDKSGLPSDRFSAERTGGSVSTLTIQRTQQEDSAVYLCASSRPGGRRSYEQYFGPGTRLTVT.

The chain employs TRBV28 and TRBJ2-1, with D possibly matching TRBD2 (6 bases). The length of the CDR3 is 14 residues. Deletions cut 4 bases from V and 6 bases from J, with 13 bases between. Germline loops: CDR1 MDHEN, CDR2 SYDVKM. CDR3 residues: CASSSGTYSNEQFF. The CDR3 DNA reads as TGTGCCAGCAGTTCCGGGACTTACTCCAATGAGCAGTTCTTC. The whole variable domain, remainder taken from reference TRBV28 and TRBJ2-1, is DVKVTQSSRYLVKRTGEKVFLECVQDMDHENMFWYRQDPGLGLRLIYFSYDVKMKEKGDIPEGYSVSREKKERFSLILESASTNQTSMYLCASSSGTYSNEQFFGPGTRLTVL.

This chain uses TRBV7-3 with TRBJ2-3; D unresolved. V lost 3 bases to trimming and J lost 2 bases, with 9 bases between them. CDR1 and CDR2 from the germline V gene are SGHTA and FQGTGA. This CDR3 is 14 amino acids long. Here the CDR3 reads CASSFRQVTDTQYF. The DNA of the CDR3 is TGTGCCAGCAGCTTCCGGCAGGTCACAGATACGCAGTATTTT.

This chain uses TRBV7-8 with TRBJ1-4; D might be TRBD1 (5 bases). The CDR3 extends over 14 amino acids. The germline CDR1 and CDR2 sequences are SGHVS and FQNEAQ. V lost 5 bases to trimming and J lost 5 bases, with 12 bases between them. In nucleotides, the CDR3 is TGTGCCAGCAGCGTCGGGAGGGGAAATGAAAAACTGTTTTTT. Its protein product is CASSVGRGNEKLFF.

This chain uses TRBV5-1 with TRBJ1-1; no definite D call. Trimming took off 1 base at V and 1 base at J, with 8 bases between the two ends. This CDR3 region has 14 residues. Germline V lookup: CDR1 SGHRS, CDR2 YFSETQ. In DNA, the CDR3 is TGCGCCAGCAGCTTGCAACAGCAGAACACTGAAGCTTTCTTT. Translated: CASSLQQQNTEAFF.

This rearrangement joins TRBV5-1 to TRBJ2-1, with a possible D match to TRBD1 (5 bases). Germline assignment: CDR1 SGHRS and CDR2 YFSETQ. The germline V and J ends were trimmed by 3 bases and 1 base, with 17 bases remaining between them. There are 17 residues in the CDR3. Written as DNA, the CDR3 is TGCGCCAGCAGCTCTCTTGGGGCGGTCTTATCCTACAATGAGCAGTTCTTC. Protein: CASSSLGAVLSYNEQFF.

The rearrangement joins TRBV5-4 to TRBJ2-1; 10 positions match TRBD2. The CDR3 is 19 residues long. Germline assignment: CDR1 SGHNT and CDR2 YYREEE (reference sequence). Trimming removed 2 bases from V and 2 bases from J; junction bases left unmatched: 13. The CDR3 DNA reads as TGTGCCAGCAGCTTCACTGAAACGAGGACTAGCGGAGCCTACAATGAGCAGTTCTTC. It encodes CASSFTETRTSGAYNEQFF.

The chain carries TRBV5-1 and TRBJ2-3; D possibly corresponds to TRBD1 (6 bases). V was shortened by 6 bases and J by 1 base, with 21 bases between the two germline ends. The length of the CDR3 is 17 residues. CDR1 and CDR2 from the germline V gene are SGHRS and YFSETQ. Here the CDR3 DNA reads TGCGCCAGCACCTTCGGGAACAGGGCCGGGGGCACAGATACGCAGTATTTT. It translates to CASTFGNRAGGTDTQYF.

The chain links TRBV10-1 to TRBJ2-1; TRBD2 might be the D (6 bases). This CDR3 is built from 14 residues. CDR1 and CDR2 (germline): WNHNN, SYGVQD (reference sequence). Trimming removed 8 bases from V and 9 bases from J, with 20 bases in between. CDR3 sequence reads: CASRSGLGSGEQFF. The CDR3, as DNA: TGCGCCAGCCGCAGCGGGTTGGGGTCAGGTGAGCAGTTCTTC.